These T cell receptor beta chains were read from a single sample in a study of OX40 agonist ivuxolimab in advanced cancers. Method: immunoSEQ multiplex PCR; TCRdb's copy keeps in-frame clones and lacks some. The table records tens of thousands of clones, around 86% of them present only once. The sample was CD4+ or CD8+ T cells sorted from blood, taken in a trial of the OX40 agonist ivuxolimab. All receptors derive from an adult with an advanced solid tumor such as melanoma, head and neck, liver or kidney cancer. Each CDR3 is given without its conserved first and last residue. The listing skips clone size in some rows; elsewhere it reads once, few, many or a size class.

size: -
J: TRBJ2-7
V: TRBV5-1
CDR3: ASSFTPLGAGVTYEQY

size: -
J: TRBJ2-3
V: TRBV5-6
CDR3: ASSFRLAGPPDTQY

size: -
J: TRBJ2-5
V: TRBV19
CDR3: ASSIASGGEETQY

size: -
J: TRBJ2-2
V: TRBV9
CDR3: ASCRDLNTGELF

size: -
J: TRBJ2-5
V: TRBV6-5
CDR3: ASKGLAGQETQY

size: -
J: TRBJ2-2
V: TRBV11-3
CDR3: ASSLEPRPSGELF

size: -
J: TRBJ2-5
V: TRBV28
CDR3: ASLGGTQY

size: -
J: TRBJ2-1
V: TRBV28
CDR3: ASIPLRQGDRLILYNEQF

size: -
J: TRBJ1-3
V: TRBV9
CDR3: ASSVRDLFSGNTIY

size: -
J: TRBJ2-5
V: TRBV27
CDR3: ASSPRTGVGEETQY

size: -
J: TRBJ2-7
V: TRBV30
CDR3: AWSGGADEQY

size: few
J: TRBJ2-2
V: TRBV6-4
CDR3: ASSDWDQTGELF

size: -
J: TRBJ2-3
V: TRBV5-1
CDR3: ASSLAGGRGDTQY

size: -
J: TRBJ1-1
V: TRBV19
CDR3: ASSPIQGGAF

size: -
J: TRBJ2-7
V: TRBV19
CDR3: ASRQRPGGAGSEQY

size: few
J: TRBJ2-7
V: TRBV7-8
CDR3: ASSFSGGGDPYEQY

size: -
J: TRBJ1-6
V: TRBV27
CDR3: ASTLVWGGPLH

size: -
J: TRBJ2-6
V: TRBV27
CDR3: ASSFWGNGANVLT

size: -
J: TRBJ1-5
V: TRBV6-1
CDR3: ASSTGQGDQPQH

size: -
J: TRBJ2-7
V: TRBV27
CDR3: ASSSTRDRAEQY

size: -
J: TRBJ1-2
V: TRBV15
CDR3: ATGTGTYNYGYT

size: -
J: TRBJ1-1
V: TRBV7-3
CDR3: ASSSQRDTEAF

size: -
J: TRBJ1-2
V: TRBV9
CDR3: ASSSGGSNYGYT

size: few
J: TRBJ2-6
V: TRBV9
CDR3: ASSPVSGANVLT

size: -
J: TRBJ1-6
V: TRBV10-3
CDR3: AISRGDSPLH

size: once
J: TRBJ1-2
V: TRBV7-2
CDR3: ASRGGRTYGYT

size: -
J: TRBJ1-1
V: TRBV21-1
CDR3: ASSNLGMSNGNTEAF

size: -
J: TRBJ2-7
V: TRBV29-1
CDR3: SVQGPVSYEQY

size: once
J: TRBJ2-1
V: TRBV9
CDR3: ASSVRTGAFTSEQF

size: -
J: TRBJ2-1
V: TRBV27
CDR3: ASSRTRSSYNEQF

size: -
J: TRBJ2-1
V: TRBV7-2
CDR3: ASSQQGYSGVNEQF

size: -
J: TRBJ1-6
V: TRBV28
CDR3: ASSRRGGNNSPLH

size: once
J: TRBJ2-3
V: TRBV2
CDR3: ASSPQGATDTQY

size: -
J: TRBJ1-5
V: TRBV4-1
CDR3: ASSPEKRAHGQPQH

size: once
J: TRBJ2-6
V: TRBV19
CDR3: ASSMTGGSGANVLT

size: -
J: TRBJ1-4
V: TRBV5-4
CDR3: ASSSQGSPNEKLF

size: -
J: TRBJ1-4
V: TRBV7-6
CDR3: ASSLAGGPYEKLF

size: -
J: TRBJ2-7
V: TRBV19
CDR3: ASSRTWGGTDSYEQY

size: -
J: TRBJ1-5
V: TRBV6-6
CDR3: ASSYTDSNQPQH

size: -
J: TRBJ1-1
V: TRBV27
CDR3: ASTWGTPGRTEAF

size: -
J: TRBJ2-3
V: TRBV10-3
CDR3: AISESSGGPDTQY

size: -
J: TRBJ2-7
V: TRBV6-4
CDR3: ASSDVTGLAGGIPNSYEQY

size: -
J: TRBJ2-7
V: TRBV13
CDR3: ASSQDRGPYEQY

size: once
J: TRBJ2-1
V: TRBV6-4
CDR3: ASSDSSRFRVNEQF

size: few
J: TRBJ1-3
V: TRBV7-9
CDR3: ASSLAGSANTIY

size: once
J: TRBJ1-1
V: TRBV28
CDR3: ASLRLEMNTEAF

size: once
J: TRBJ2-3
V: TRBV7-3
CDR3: ASSLTPLGGTDTQY

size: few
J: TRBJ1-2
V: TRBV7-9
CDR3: ASSLAQAGHYGYT

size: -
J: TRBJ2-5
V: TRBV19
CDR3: ASSIISGQETQY

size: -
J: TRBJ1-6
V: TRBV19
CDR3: ASSWAGLNSPLH

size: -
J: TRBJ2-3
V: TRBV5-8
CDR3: ASSLELAGASFTDTQY

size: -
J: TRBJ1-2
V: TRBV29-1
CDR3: SVDTPDRALYGYT

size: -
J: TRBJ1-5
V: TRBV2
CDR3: ASSPDRGNQPQH

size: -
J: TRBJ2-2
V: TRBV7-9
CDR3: ASSQTAVTGELF

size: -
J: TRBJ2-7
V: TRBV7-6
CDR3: ASSWRGVYEQY

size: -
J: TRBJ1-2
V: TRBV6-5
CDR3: ASSYSLQGNYGYT

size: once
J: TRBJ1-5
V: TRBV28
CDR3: ASSPTAGRSNQPQH

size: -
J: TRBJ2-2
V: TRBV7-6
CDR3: ASSLTLSAGELF

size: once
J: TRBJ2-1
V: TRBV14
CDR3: ASSQDSEQF

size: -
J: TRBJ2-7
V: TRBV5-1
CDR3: ASSSPETATYEQY